These T cell receptor beta chains were read from a single sample in a study of blood T cell repertoires in COVID-19. Sequencing used immunoSEQ multiplex PCR; TCRdb keeps in-frame clones, though not all of them. The sample records tens of thousands of clones, about 74% being singletons. Sequencing used peripheral blood. All receptors derive from a man in his 70s with COVID-19, enrolled during active disease. CDR3s include the opening cysteine and the closing phenylalanine or tryptophan. The D gene is left open where the match is weak. Size tells how often a clone was seen (once, few, many) or the class of an expanded clone, and some rows leave it out.

>TRBD2|TRBV29-1|TRBJ2-6|once
TGCAGCGGGCTCGGGGGGAACTCTGGGGCCAACGTCCTGACTTTC
CSGLGGNSGANVLTF
>TRBD2|TRBV9|TRBJ2-1|few
TGTGCCAGCTCAACTAGCGTCTACAATGAGCAGTTCTTC
CASSTSVYNEQFF
>NA|TRBV5-1|TRBJ1-1|NA
TGCGCCAGCAGCTTGAATCTCGGAACTGGGCCCTCAGGCGCTGAAGCTTTCTTT
CASSLNLGTGPSGAEAFF
>NA|TRBV11-2|TRBJ2-5|NA
TGTGCCAGCAGCTTAGATTGGCGGGCCCAGTACTTC
CASSLDWRAQYF
>TRBD1|TRBV7-9|TRBJ1-1|NA
TGTGCCAGCAGTCGGACAGGGGGATCGGCTTTCTTT
CASSRTGGSAFF
>TRBD1|TRBV7-3|TRBJ2-1|NA
TGTGCCAGCAGCGAATCCGGGACAGGGTCTTACAATGAGCAGTTCTTC
CASSESGTGSYNEQFF
>NA|TRBV3-1/TRBV3-2|TRBJ2-7|NA
TGTGCCAGCAGCCAAGTGCGCGGGTACGAGCAGTACTTC
CASSQVRGYEQYF
>TRBD2|TRBV19|TRBJ2-1|NA
TGTGCCAGTAGTATAGGTGGGACTAGATACAATGAGCAGTTCTTC
CASSIGGTRYNEQFF
>TRBD2|TRBV11-3|TRBJ2-5|NA
TGTGCCAGCAGCCCCTACGGGGCGGGAGTAGGGCAAGAGACCCAGTACTTC
CASSPYGAGVGQETQYF
>TRBD2|TRBV2|TRBJ2-5|NA
TGTGCCAGCAGTGAGTCTAGCGGTATCCAAAAGACCCAGTACTTC
CASSESSGIQKTQYF
>NA|TRBV30|TRBJ2-3|few
TGTGCCTGGGCGCGGAGCACAGATACGCAGTATTTT
CAWARSTDTQYF
>NA|TRBV6-5|TRBJ1-5|NA
TGTGCCAGCAGTTACTCCAGGGGATCGGAGCCCCAGCATTTT
CASSYSRGSEPQHF
>NA|TRBV7-3|TRBJ1-5|NA
TGTGCCAGCAGCAAAGAAGGGGGCAATCAGCCCCAGCATTTT
CASSKEGGNQPQHF
>TRBD2|TRBV5-4|TRBJ2-7|NA
TGTGCCAGCAGCCTAGACTCTAGCGGTTACGAGCAGTACTTC
CASSLDSSGYEQYF
>TRBD1|TRBV28|TRBJ1-5|NA
TGTGCCAGCAGGTCGGGACAGGGGAATCAGCCCCAGCATTTT
CASRSGQGNQPQHF
>TRBD1|TRBV27|TRBJ1-4|NA
TGTGCCAGCCGCTCGGGAGGGGGCCCGAGTGAAAAACTGTTTTTT
CASRSGGGPSEKLFF
>TRBD1|TRBV28|TRBJ2-2|NA
TGTGCCAGCAGCCCGGGACAGGGAGGTTCCGGGGAGCTGTTTTTT
CASSPGQGGSGELFF
>TRBD1|TRBV11-2|TRBJ1-2|once
TGTGCCAGCAGCTTGTCGGACAGGGTGGTCTATGGCTACACCTTC
CASSLSDRVVYGYTF
>TRBD1|TRBV7-9|TRBJ1-5|NA
TGTGCCAGCAGCCCATACAGGGGACCCAATCAGCCCCAGCATTTT
CASSPYRGPNQPQHF
>NA|TRBV3-1/TRBV3-2|TRBJ1-5|NA
TGTGCCAGCAGCCAAGATGGTCCCTGGCGCAATCAGCCCCAGCATTTT
CASSQDGPWRNQPQHF
>TRBD1|TRBV7-3|TRBJ2-7|NA
TGTGCCAGCAGCTTGGGACAGGGGGGCGCCTACGAGCAGTACTTC
CASSLGQGGAYEQYF
>NA|TRBV15|TRBJ2-3|NA
TGTGCCACCAGCAGAGATCGGTTTGAAGATACGCAGTATTTT
CATSRDRFEDTQYF
>NA|TRBV28|TRBJ2-3|NA
TGTGCCAGCCTTGATCGGGACACCCTCACAGATACGCAGTATTTT
CASLDRDTLTDTQYF
>NA|TRBV4-3|TRBJ2-1|NA
TGCGCCAGCAGCCAAGACCCGGGAGTCTACAATGAGCAGTTCTTC
CASSQDPGVYNEQFF
>TRBD2|TRBV4-1|TRBJ2-1|NA
TGCGCCAGCAGCCGGAAGGACGGCGGGAGCAGCTATGATGAGCAGTTCTTC
CASSRKDGGSSYDEQFF
>NA|TRBV6-5|TRBJ1-1|NA
TGTGCCAGCAGGCCTATACAGGGGAACACTGAAGCTTTCTTT
CASRPIQGNTEAFF
>NA|TRBV11-2|TRBJ1-1|few
TGTGCCAGCAGCCCCCCGCCTGGACAGTCTCCTGAAGCTTTCTTT
CASSPPPGQSPEAFF
>NA|TRBV4-1|TRBJ1-1|few
TGCGCCAGCAGCCAAGAGGGGAGGGCCACTGAAGCTTTCTTT
CASSQEGRATEAFF
>NA|TRBV19|TRBJ2-1|NA
TGTGCCAGTAGTTCTGGGACTCGCACCTACAATGAGCAGTTCTTC
CASSSGTRTYNEQFF
>NA|TRBV19|TRBJ1-5|NA
TGTGCCAGTAGCCCCTTGGGCCCTGGCGGCAATCAGCCCCAGCATTTT
CASSPLGPGGNQPQHF
>TRBD1|TRBV7-2|TRBJ2-7|NA
TGTGCCAGCAGCTTAACCGGGACAGGGCCCTACGAGCAGTACTTC
CASSLTGTGPYEQYF
>NA|TRBV19|TRBJ1-5|once
TGTGCCAGTACGACGGCGGCCATAAGCAATCAGCCCCAGCATTTT
CASTTAAISNQPQHF
>NA|TRBV7-9|TRBJ1-1|NA
TGTGCCAGCAAACCGGGAGGAGCTGAAGCTTTCTTT
CASKPGGAEAFF
>NA|TRBV2|TRBJ2-3|NA
TGTGCCAGCAGTATAGAAGCCGGGAGTAGCACAGATACGCAGTATTTT
CASSIEAGSSTDTQYF
>TRBD2|TRBV7-2|TRBJ2-7|NA
TGTGCCAGCAGCTTAGTACCGGGGGGAGGAACCTACGAGCAGTACTTC
CASSLVPGGGTYEQYF
>NA|TRBV9|TRBJ2-1|NA
TGTGCCAGCAGCGTATGGGGGCCCGTGGAGGAGCAGTTCTTC
CASSVWGPVEEQFF
>NA|TRBV11-3|TRBJ2-1|NA
TGTGCCAGCAGCTTAGAAGCGGACAATGAGCAGTTCTTC
CASSLEADNEQFF